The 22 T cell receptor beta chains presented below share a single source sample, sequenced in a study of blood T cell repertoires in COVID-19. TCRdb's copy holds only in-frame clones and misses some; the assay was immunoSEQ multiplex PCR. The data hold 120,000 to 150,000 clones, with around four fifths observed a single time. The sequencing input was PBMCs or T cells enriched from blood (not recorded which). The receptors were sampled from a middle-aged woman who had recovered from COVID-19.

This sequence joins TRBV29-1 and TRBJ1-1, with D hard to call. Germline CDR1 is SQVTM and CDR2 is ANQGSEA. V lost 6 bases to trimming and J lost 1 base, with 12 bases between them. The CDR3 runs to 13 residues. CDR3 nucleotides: TGCAGCGTCTTAACAGACACGAACACTGAAGCTTTCTTT. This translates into CSVLTDTNTEAFF. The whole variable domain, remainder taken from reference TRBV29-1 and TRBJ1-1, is SAVISQKPSRDICQRGTSLTIQCQVDSQVTMMFWYRQQPGQSLTLIATANQGSEATYESGFVIDKFPISRPNLTFSTLTVSNMSPEDSSIYLCSVLTDTNTEAFFGQGTRLTVV.

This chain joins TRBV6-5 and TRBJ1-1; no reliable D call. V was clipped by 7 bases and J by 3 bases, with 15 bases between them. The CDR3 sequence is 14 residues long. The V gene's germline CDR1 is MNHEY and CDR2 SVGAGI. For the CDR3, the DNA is TGTGCCAGCATCGAAATTGACGGGTACACTGAAGCTTTCTTT. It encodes CASIEIDGYTEAFF.

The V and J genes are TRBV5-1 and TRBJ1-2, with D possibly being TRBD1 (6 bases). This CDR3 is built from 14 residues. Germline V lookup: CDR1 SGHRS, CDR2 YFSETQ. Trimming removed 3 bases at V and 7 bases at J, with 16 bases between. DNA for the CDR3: TGCGCCAGCAGCTCCGAGGACAGTATGGCTGGCTACACCTTC. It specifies CASSSEDSMAGYTF.

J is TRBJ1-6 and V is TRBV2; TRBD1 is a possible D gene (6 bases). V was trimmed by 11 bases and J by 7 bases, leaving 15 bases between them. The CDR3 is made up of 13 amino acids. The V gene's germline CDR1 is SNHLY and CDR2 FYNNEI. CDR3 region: CAGKGTTNSPLHF. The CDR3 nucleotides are TGTGCCGGGAAGGGGACAACGAATTCACCCCTCCACTTT.

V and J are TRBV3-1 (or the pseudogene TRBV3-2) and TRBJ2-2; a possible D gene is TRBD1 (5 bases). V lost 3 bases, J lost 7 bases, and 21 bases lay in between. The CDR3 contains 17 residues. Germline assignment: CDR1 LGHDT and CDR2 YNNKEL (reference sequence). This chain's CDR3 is CASSHATGRATNGELFF. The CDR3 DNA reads TGTGCCAGCAGCCACGCCACAGGACGTGCGACCAACGGGGAGCTGTTTTTT.

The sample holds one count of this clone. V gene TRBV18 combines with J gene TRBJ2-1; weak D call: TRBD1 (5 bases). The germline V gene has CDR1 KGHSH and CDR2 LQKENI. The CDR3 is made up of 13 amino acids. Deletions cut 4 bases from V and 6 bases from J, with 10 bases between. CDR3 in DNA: TGTGCCAGCTCACAGGACATGGCCAATGAGCAGTTCTTC. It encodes CASSQDMANEQFF.

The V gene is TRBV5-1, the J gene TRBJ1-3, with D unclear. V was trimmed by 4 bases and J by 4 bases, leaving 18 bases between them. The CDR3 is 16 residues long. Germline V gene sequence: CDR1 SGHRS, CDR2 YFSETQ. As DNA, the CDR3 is TGCGCCAGCAGCCGTACTGACTCCCCGGCGGGAAACACCATATATTTT. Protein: CASSRTDSPAGNTIYF.

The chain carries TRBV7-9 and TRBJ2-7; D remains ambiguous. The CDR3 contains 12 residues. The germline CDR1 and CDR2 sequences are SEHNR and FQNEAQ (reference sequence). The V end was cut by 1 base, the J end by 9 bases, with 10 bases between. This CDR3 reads CASSLGQGGQYF. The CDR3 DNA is TGTGCCAGCAGCTTAGGGCAAGGCGGGCAGTACTTC.

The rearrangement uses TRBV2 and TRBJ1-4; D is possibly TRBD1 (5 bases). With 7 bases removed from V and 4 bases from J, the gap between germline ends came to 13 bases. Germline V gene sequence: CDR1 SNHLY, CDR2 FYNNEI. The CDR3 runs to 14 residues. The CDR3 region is CASTKGRNNEKLFF. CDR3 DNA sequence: TGTGCCAGCACTAAGGGGCGGAATAATGAAAAACTGTTTTTT.

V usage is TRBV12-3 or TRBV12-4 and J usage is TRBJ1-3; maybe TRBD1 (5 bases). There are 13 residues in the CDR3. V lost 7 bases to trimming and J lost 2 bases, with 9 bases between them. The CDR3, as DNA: TGTGCCAGCACCCCGGACACTGGAAACACCATATATTTT. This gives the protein CASTPDTGNTIYF.

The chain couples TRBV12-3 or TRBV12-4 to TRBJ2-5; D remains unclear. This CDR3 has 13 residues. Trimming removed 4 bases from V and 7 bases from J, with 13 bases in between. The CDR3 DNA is TGTGCCAGCAGTTATGGTCTCTACGGGACCCAGTACTTC. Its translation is CASSYGLYGTQYF.

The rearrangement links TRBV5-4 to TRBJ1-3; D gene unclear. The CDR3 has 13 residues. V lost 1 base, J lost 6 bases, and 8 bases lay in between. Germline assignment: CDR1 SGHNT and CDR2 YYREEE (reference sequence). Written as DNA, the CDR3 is TGTGCCAGCAGCTTGTCAGGATCAAACACCATATATTTT. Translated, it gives CASSLSGSNTIYF. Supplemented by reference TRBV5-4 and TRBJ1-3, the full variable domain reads ETGVTQSPTHLIKTRGQQVTLRCSSQSGHNTVSWYQQALGQGPQFIFQYYREEENGRGNFPPRFSGLQFPNYSSELNVNALELDDSALYLCASSLSGSNTIYFGEGSWLTVV.

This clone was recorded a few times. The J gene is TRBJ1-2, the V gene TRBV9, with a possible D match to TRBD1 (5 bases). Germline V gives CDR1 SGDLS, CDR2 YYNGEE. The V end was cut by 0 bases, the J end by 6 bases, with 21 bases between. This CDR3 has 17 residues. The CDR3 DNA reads TGTGCCAGCAGCGTAGAAATGTGGGGCAGGGCCAATGATGGCTACACCTTC. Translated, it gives CASSVEMWGRANDGYTF.

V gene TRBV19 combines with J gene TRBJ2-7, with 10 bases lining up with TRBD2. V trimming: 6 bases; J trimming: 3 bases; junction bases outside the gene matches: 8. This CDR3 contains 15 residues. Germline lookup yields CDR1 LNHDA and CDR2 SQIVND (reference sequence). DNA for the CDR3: TGTGCCAGTAGCGATTCAATAGCGGGGGGCTACGAGCAGTACTTC. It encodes CASSDSIAGGYEQYF.

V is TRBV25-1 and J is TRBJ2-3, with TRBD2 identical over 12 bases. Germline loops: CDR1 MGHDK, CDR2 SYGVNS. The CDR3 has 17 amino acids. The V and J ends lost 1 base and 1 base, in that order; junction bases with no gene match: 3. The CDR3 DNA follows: TGTGCCAGCAGTGAATTCCGACTAGCGGGGGGCACAGATACGCAGTATTTT. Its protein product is CASSEFRLAGGTDTQYF.

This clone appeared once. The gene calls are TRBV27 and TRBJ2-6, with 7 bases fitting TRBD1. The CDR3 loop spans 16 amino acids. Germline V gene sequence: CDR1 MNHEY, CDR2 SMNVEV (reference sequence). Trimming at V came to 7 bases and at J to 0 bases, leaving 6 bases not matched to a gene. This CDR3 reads CASTTGQLSGANVLTF. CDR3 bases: TGTGCCAGCACCACGGGACAGCTCTCTGGGGCCAACGTCCTGACTTTC.

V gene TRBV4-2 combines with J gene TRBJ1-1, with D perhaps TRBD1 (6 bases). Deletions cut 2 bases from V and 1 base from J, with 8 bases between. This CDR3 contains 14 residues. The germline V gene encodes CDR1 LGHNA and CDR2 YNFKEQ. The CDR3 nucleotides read TGTGCCAGCAGCCAAAGGGGGGGGAACACTGAAGCTTTCTTT. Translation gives CASSQRGGNTEAFF.

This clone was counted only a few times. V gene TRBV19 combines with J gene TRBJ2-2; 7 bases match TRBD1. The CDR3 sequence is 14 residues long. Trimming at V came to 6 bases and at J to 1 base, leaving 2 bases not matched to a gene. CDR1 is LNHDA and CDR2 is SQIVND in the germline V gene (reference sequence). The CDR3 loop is CASSRDRNTGELFF. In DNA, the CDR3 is TGTGCCAGTAGCCGGGACAGGAACACCGGGGAGCTGTTTTTT.

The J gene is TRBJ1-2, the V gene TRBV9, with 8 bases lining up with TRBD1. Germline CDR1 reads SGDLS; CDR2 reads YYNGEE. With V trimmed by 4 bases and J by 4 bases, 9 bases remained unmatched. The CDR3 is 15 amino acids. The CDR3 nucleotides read TGTGCCAGCAGCCCCTACACCGGGACAGGCTATGGCTACACCTTC. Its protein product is CASSPYTGTGYGYTF.

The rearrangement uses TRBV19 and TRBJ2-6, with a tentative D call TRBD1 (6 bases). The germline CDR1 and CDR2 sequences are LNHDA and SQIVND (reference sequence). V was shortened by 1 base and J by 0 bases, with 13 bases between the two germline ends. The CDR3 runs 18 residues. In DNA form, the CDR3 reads TGTGCCAGTAGTATAGCGGGGACAAGAAACTCTGGGGCCAACGTCCTGACTTTC. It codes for CASSIAGTRNSGANVLTF.

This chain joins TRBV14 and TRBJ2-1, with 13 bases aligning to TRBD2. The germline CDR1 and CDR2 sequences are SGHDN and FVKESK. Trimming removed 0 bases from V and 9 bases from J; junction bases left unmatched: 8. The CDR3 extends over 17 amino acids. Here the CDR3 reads CASSQDLVGTSGTEQFF. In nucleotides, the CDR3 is TGTGCCAGCAGCCAAGATCTAGTGGGGACTAGCGGGACTGAGCAGTTCTTC.

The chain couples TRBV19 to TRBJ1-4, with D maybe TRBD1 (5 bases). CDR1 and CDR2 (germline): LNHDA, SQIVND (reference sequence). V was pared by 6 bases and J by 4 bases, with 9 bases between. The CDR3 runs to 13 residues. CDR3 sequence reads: CASSGGDNEKLFF. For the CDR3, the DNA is TGTGCCAGTAGCGGGGGAGATAATGAAAAACTGTTTTTT.